This T cell receptor beta chain was retrieved from a study of cytomegalovirus exposure and HLA in healthy donors. Points from the study as a whole: A few V segments could not be told apart, such as TRBV6-2 and TRBV6-3, and were left out.

V gave up 6 bases and J gave up 3 bases; unmatched junction bases: 4. Germline-derived CDR1 and CDR2 are ENHRY and SYGVKD. This CDR3 comprises 13 residues. For this clone: Its specificity is not known.

With 60 Vbeta and 13 Jbeta primers, the PCR was carried out. The data were produced by immunoSEQ multiplex PCR, yet TCRdb's version contains in-frame clones alone and is incomplete. The repertoire includes 200,000 to 250,000 clones, around nine tenths of them detected once, and around 1% sits in the top ten. The TCR originated in a woman aged 18-29 years in good health and CMV-seronegative. The V call is TRBV10-3, the J call TRBJ1-1; TRBD1 matches at 7 bases. The sample comprised PBMCs. The CDR3 DNA reads as TGTGCCATCAGGAGACAGGGAGACACTGAAGCTTTCTTT. This codes for CAIRRQGDTEAFF.